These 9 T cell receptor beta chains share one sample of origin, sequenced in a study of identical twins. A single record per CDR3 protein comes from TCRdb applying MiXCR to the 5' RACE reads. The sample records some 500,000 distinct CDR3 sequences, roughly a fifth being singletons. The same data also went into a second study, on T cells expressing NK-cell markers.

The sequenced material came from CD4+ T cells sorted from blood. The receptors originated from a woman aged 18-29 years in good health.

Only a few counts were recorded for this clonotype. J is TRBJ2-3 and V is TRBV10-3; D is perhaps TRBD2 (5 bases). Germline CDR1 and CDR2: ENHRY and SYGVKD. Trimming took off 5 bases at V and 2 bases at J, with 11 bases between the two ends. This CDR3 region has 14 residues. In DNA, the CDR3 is TGTGCCATCAGTTTACCGGGGTCCACAGATACGCAGTATTTT. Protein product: CAISLPGSTDTQYF.

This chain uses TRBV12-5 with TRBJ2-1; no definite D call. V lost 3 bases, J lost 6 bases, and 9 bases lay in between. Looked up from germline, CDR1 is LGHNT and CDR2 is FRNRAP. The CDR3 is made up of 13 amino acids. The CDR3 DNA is TGTGCTAGTGGTTTTATGGCGCCCAATGAGCAGTTCTTC. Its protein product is CASGFMAPNEQFF.

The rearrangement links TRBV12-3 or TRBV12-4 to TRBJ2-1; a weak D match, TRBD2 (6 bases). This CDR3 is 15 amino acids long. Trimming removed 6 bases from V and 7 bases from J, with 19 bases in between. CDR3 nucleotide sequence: TGTGCCAGCAGCTGGGACTCCGCCGGTTGGAATGAGCAGTTCTTC. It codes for CASSWDSAGWNEQFF.

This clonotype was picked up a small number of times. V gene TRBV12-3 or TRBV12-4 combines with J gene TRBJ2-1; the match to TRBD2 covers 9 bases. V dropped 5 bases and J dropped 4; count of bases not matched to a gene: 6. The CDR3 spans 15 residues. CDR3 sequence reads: CASSRLAEIYNEQFF. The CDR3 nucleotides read TGTGCCAGCAGTCGACTAGCGGAGATATACAATGAGCAGTTCTTC.

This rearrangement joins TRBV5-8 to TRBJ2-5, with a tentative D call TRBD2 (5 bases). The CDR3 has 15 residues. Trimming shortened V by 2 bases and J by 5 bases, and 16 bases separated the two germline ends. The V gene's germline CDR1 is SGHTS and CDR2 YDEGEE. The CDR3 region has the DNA TGTGCCAGCAGCTTCCACCCTAGCTATTCGGAGACCCAGTACTTC. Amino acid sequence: CASSFHPSYSETQYF.

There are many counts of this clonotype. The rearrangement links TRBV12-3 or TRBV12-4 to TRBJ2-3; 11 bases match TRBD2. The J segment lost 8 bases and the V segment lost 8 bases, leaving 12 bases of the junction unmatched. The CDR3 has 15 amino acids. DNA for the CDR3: TGTGCCAGCGCGAAGCCGGGACTAGCGGCAGGTACGCAGTATTTT. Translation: CASAKPGLAAGTQYF.

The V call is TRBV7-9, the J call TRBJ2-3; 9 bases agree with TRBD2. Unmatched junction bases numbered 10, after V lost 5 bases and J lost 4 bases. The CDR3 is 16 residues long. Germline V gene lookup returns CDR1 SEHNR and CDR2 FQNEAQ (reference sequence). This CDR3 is CASSPRRGGLADTQYF. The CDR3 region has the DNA TGTGCCAGCAGCCCAAGGCGGGGGGGCTTGGCAGATACGCAGTATTTT.

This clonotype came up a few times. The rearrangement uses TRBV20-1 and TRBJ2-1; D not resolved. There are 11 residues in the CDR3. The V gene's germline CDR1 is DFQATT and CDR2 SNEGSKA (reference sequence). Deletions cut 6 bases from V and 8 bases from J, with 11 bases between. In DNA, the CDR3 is TGCAGTGCCCTGGGATCCGATGAGCAGTTCTTC. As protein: CSALGSDEQFF.

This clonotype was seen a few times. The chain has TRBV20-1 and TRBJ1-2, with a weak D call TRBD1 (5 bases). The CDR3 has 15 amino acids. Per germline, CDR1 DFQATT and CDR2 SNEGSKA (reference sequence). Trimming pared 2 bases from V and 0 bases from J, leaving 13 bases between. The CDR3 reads CSARSPGGTNYGYTF. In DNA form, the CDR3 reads TGCAGTGCTAGATCACCCGGGGGGACTAACTATGGCTACACCTTC.